A single sample gave rise to the 4 T cell receptor beta chains below, sequenced in a study of glioma-infiltrating T cells. Using RNA template, CDR3s of TCR alpha and beta were amplified with iRepertoire arm-PCR. TCRdb re-called the multiplex PCR reads with MiXCR, one entry per CDR3 protein. The table has around 190,000 distinct CDR3 sequences, roughly two fifths seen once. Sequenced sample: glioma tissue, nonneoplastic brain tissue, or PBMCs (not recorded which). Every receptor here comes from a human donor with low-grade glioma or glioblastoma, undergoing nonglioma brain surgery, or in good health (not recorded which).

This sequence joins TRBV29-1 and TRBJ1-2; 8 bases fit TRBD1. The CDR3 sequence is 14 residues long. The germline V gene encodes CDR1 SQVTM and CDR2 ANQGSEA. V dropped 2 bases and J dropped 7; count of bases not matched to a gene: 9. CDR3 DNA: TGCAGCGTTGAAACAGGACAGGGAGTAGGTGGCTACACCTTC. Protein sequence: CSVETGQGVGGYTF. The full variable domain, rest sourced from reference TRBV29-1 and TRBJ1-2, is SAVISQKPSRDICQRGTSLTIQCQVDSQVTMMFWYRQQPGQSLTLIATANQGSEATYESGFVIDKFPISRPNLTFSTLTVSNMSPEDSSIYLCSVETGQGVGGYTFGSGTRLTVV.

Details on this clonotype: This may be a read error: a much more frequent sequence differs by one nucleotide. The chain is built from TRBV3-1 and TRBJ2-1; D unclear. V lost 0 bases to trimming and J lost 9 bases, with 6 bases between them. The germline CDR1 and CDR2 sequences are LGHDT and YNNKEL (reference sequence). The CDR3 is 12 amino acids. CDR3 coding DNA: TGTGCCAGCAGCCAAGATTTAAGTGAGCAGTTCTTC. Translating gives CASSQDLSEQFF.

The V call is TRBV7-2, the J call TRBJ2-7; D gene ambiguous. Trimming left V 5 bases short and J 2 bases short, with 13 bases between. Germline CDR1 and CDR2: SGHTA and FQGNSA. This CDR3 is 14 amino acids long. CDR3 in DNA: TGTGCCAGCAGCGCCCTGTGGGCAGCCTACGAGCAGTACTTC. Translating it yields CASSALWAAYEQYF.

This clonotype was recorded at least ten times. The rearrangement joins TRBV18 to TRBJ1-1; D ambiguous. The germline gives CDR1 KGHSH, CDR2 LQKENI. The CDR3 runs 16 residues. V dropped 3 bases and J dropped 2 bases, with 16 bases sitting between them. This CDR3 reads CASSPVSLRSNTEAFF. The CDR3 nucleotides read TGTGCCAGCTCACCGGTTTCGCTTCGATCTAACACTGAAGCTTTCTTT.